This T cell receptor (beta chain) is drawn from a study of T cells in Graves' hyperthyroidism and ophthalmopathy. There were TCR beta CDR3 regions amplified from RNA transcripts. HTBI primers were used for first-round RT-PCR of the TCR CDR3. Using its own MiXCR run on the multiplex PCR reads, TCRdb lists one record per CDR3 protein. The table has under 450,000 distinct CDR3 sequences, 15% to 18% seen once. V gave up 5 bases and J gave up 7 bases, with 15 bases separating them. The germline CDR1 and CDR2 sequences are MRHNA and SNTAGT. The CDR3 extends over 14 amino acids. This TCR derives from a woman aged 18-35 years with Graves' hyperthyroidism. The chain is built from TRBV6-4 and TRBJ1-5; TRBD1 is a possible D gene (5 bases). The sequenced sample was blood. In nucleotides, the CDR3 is TGTGCCAGCAGTTTGTCCAGGGAGAAGCAGCCCCAGCATTTT. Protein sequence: CASSLSREKQPQHF.